The subject of this entry is one T cell receptor (beta chain). The library targeted TCRbeta and was prepared with unique molecular identifiers. TCRdb itself ran the PCR reads through MiXCR, one entry per CDR3 protein. This sample carries about 610,000 distinct CDR3 sequences, roughly a tenth of them seen once, and the ten largest clones take less than 5%. The record originates from a study of T-cell reconstitution after alpha-beta-depleted transplantation in children. This clonotype originated in a human donor who donated a stem cell graft to a child with acute myeloid leukemia. The sequencing used PBMCs from the stem cell graft donor, collected from the stem cell graft.

The CDR3 DNA is TGTGCCACCAGTGAAAGCGGGAGAGGAGATACGCAGTATTTT. Residues: CATSESGRGDTQYF. The rearrangement links TRBV24-1 to TRBJ2-3; 8 bases fit TRBD2. From germline, CDR1 is KGHDR and CDR2 SFDVKD. V lost 4 bases to trimming and J lost 5 bases; unmatched junction nucleotides: 4. The CDR3 has 14 amino acids.